These 3 T cell receptor beta chains share one sample of origin, sequenced in a study of early T cells in non-severe SARS-CoV-2 infection. TCRdb reprocessed the 5' RACE reads via MiXCR and lists one record per CDR3 protein. The sample has about 100,000 distinct CDR3 sequences, over 10% seen once; the top ten hold 3.1%. Input material: whole blood. The receptors come from an adult who was a healthcare worker with PCR-confirmed SARS-CoV-2 infection or an uninfected control (not recorded which).

There are many counts of this clonotype. This rearrangement joins TRBV20-1 to TRBJ2-7; no clear D. In germline, CDR1 is DFQATT, CDR2 SNEGSKA (reference sequence). Between the trimmed V and J ends, which lost 3 bases and 2 bases, there was a span of 11 bases. This CDR3 is built from 13 residues. Here the CDR3 reads CSAREIRPYEQYF. The CDR3 DNA sequence: TGCAGTGCTAGGGAGATTAGACCCTACGAGCAGTACTTC.

This clonotype was observed at least ten times. The rearrangement links TRBV5-1 to TRBJ2-5, with TRBD1 identical over 9 bases. The germline gives CDR1 SGHRS, CDR2 YFSETQ. V shed 3 bases, J shed 7 bases, and the junction held 10 bases outside the gene matches. The CDR3 loop spans 15 amino acids. The CDR3 sequence: CASSSTGTGLGTQYF. The CDR3 DNA follows: TGCGCCAGCAGCTCCACCGGGACAGGGTTGGGGACCCAGTACTTC.

A few counts support this clonotype. The V call is TRBV5-4, the J call TRBJ2-1, with 7 bases matching TRBD1. With 4 bases clipped from V and 6 bases from J, the junction kept 19 bases outside the gene matches. Looked up from germline, CDR1 is SGHNT and CDR2 is YYREEE (reference sequence). This CDR3 comprises 18 residues. CDR3 protein: CASSLRTGSSATVNEQFF. The DNA of the CDR3 is TGTGCCAGCAGCCTACGGACAGGCAGTTCTGCGACGGTCAATGAGCAGTTCTTC.